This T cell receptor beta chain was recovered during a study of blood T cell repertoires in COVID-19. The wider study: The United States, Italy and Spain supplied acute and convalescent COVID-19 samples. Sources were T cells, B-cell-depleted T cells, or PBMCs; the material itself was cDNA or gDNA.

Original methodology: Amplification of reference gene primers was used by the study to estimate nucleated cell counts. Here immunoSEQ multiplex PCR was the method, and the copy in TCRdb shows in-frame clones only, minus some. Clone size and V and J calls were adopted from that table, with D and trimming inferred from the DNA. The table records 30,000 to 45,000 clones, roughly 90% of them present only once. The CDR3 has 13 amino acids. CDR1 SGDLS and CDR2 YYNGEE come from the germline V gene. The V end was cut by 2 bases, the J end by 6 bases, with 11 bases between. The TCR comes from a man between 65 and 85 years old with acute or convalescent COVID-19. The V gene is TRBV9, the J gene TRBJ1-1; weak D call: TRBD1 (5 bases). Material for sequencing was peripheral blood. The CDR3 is CASSVLGGAEAFF. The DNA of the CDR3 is TGTGCCAGCAGCGTTCTCGGGGGAGCTGAAGCTTTCTTT.